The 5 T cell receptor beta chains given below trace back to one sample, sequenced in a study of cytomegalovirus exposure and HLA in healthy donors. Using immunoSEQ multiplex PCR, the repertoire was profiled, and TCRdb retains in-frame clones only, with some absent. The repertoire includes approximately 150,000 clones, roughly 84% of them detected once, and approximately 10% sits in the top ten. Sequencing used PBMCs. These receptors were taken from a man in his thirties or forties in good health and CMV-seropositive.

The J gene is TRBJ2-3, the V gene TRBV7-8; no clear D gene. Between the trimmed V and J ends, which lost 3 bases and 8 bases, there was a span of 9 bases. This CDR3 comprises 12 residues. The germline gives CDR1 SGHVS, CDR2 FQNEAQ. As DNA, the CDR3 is TGTGCCAGCAGCTTGTTAGAGAGTACGCAGTATTTT. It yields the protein CASSLLESTQYF.

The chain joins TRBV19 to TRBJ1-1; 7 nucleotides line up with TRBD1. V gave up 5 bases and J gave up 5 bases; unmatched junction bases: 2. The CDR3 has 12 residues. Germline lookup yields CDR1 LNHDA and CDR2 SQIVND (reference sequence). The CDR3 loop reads CASSDRATEAFF. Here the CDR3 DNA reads TGTGCCAGTAGTGACAGGGCTACTGAAGCTTTCTTT.

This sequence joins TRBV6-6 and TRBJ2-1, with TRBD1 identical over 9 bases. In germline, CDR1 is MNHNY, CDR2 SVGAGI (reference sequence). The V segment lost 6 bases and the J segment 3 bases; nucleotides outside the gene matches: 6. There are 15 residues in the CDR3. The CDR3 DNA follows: TGTGCCAGCAGCCTACAGGGGGCGGACTACAATGAGCAGTTCTTC. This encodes CASSLQGADYNEQFF.

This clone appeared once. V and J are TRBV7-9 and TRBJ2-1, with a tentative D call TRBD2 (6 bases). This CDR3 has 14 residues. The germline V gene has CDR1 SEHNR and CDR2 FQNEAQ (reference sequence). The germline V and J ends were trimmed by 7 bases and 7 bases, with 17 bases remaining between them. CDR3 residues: CASTGSLMQNEQFF. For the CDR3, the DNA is TGTGCCAGCACCGGGAGTTTAATGCAGAATGAGCAGTTCTTC.

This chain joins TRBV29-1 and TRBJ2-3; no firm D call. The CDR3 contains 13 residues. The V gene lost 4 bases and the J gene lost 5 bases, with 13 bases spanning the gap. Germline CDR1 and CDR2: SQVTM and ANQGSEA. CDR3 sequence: CSVGQAKRDTQYF. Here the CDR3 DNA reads TGCAGCGTTGGTCAGGCGAAGAGAGATACGCAGTATTTT.